The 21 T cell receptor beta chains listed next were all sequenced from one sample in a study of blood T cell repertoires in COVID-19. The data were produced by immunoSEQ multiplex PCR, yet TCRdb's version contains in-frame clones alone and is incomplete. Of some 290,000 clones listed, 80% to 85% are singletons. Sequencing used peripheral blood. These TCRs come from a woman aged 55-70 years with active or convalescent COVID-19.

J is TRBJ2-6 and V is TRBV5-1; 12 bases fit TRBD1. The J segment lost 4 bases and the V segment lost 0 bases, leaving 2 bases of the junction unmatched. This CDR3 contains 17 residues. Looked up from germline, CDR1 is SGHRS and CDR2 is YFSETQ. CDR3 protein: CASSLEGQGAGANVLTF. As DNA, the CDR3 is TGCGCCAGCAGCTTGGAGGGACAGGGGGCCGGGGCCAACGTCCTGACTTTC.

The chain employs TRBV30 and TRBJ1-2; 9 nucleotides align to TRBD1. This CDR3 has 16 residues. CDR1 and CDR2 (germline): GTSNPN, SVGIG (reference sequence). V shed 2 bases, J shed 4 bases, and the junction held 11 bases outside the gene matches. The CDR3 reads CAWSLPGQGMSYGYTF. CDR3 in DNA: TGTGCCTGGAGTCTTCCGGGACAGGGAATGAGCTATGGCTACACCTTC.

The V gene is TRBV6-1, the J gene TRBJ2-7; TRBD2 matches at 15 bases. Trimming cost V 4 bases and J 6 bases; bases outside gene matches: 16. The CDR3 is 19 residues long. Looked up from germline, CDR1 is MNHNS and CDR2 is SASEGT. The DNA of the CDR3 is TGTGCCAGCAGTGTAATAGGGACTAGCGGGGGGTCATTTGAGACCGAGCAGTACTTC. Protein product: CASSVIGTSGGSFETEQYF.

This clone was detected once. This sequence joins TRBV6-2 or TRBV6-3 and TRBJ2-5, with D tentatively TRBD2 (5 bases). Germline V gene lookup returns CDR1 MNHEY and CDR2 SVGEGT. The V end lost 2 bases, the J end lost 4 bases, and 8 bases lay between the germline ends. The CDR3 spans 13 residues. The CDR3: CASSYPGLETQYF. As DNA, the CDR3 is TGTGCCAGCAGTTACCCGGGATTAGAGACCCAGTACTTC.

The chain recombines TRBV6-5 with TRBJ1-5; weak D call: TRBD1 (5 bases). This CDR3 is 15 amino acids long. The germline V gene encodes CDR1 MNHEY and CDR2 SVGAGI. V dropped 4 bases and J dropped 6 bases, with 16 bases sitting between them. DNA for the CDR3: TGTGCCAGCAGTTCCGTGTGGCAAAGGGGTCAGCCCCAGCATTTT. Protein: CASSSVWQRGQPQHF.

The J gene is TRBJ2-5, the V gene TRBV27; the D gene is possibly TRBD1 (5 bases). CDR1 and CDR2 (germline): MNHEY, SMNVEV (reference sequence). CDR3 length: 14 residues. V was clipped by 8 bases and J by 5 bases, with 18 bases between them. The CDR3 DNA reads as TGTGCCAGCGGGTCGTTTGGGGCAGGGGAGACCCAGTACTTC. Translation: CASGSFGAGETQYF.

V is TRBV10-3 and J is TRBJ1-4; a possible D gene is TRBD1 (5 bases). The CDR3 spans 12 residues. Germline CDR1 reads ENHRY; CDR2 reads SYGVKD. Trimming left V 6 bases short and J 5 bases short, with 7 bases between. CDR3 in DNA: TGTGCCATCAGGGGGCCGAATGAAAAACTGTTTTTT. Translation: CAIRGPNEKLFF.

The chain has TRBV19 and TRBJ2-7, with 7 nucleotides matching TRBD1. The CDR3 has 14 residues. V lost 6 bases, J lost 0 bases, and 5 bases stayed unmatched. Germline V gene sequence: CDR1 LNHDA, CDR2 SQIVND (reference sequence). The CDR3, as DNA: TGTGCCAGTAGCCAGGACAGGAACTCCTACGAGCAGTACTTC. It encodes CASSQDRNSYEQYF.

The chain links TRBV9 to TRBJ1-1, with TRBD1 identical over 8 bases. Losses at the gene ends were 3 bases for V and 3 bases for J; bases not matched to a gene: 10. This CDR3 spans 16 amino acids. CDR1 and CDR2 from the germline V gene are SGDLS and YYNGEE. CDR3 region: CASSGLLQGGDTEAFF. CDR3 DNA: TGTGCCAGCAGCGGACTATTACAGGGGGGGGACACTGAAGCTTTCTTT.

This clone was seen a few times. V usage is TRBV10-1 and J usage is TRBJ2-3; D gene uncertain. Per germline, CDR1 WNHNN and CDR2 SYGVQD (reference sequence). V lost 4 bases and J 1 base, leaving 15 bases between the germline ends. The CDR3 sequence is 16 residues long. The CDR3 sequence is CASSGNTGMGTDTQYF. The CDR3 nucleotides are TGCGCCAGCAGTGGGAATACGGGTATGGGCACAGATACGCAGTATTTT.

The CDR3, as DNA: TGTGCCAGCAGCTTACAGGCCGAAACCGGGGAGCTGTTTTTT. Translation: CASSLQAETGELFF. J is TRBJ2-2 and V is TRBV11-2; no clear D gene. Trimming removed 2 bases at V and 5 bases at J, with 9 bases between. From germline, CDR1 is SGHAT and CDR2 FQNNGV. The CDR3 sequence is 14 residues long.

The chain's CDR3 is CASSGDRGGDTQYF. Here the CDR3 DNA reads TGTGCCAGCAGTGGGGACAGGGGAGGAGATACGCAGTATTTT. The rearrangement joins TRBV2 to TRBJ2-3; TRBD1 aligns across 10 bases. Germline CDR1 is SNHLY and CDR2 is FYNNEI. The CDR3 has 14 amino acids. The V segment lost 4 bases and the J segment 5 bases; nucleotides outside the gene matches: 3.

V gene TRBV15 combines with J gene TRBJ2-1; TRBD2 might be the D (6 bases). V dropped 1 base and J dropped 3 bases, with 7 bases sitting between them. The length of the CDR3 is 14 residues. Looked up from germline, CDR1 is LNHNV and CDR2 is YYDKDF (reference sequence). Here the CDR3 DNA reads TGTGCCACCAGCAGAGGGGGGGACTACAATGAGCAGTTCTTC. Its translation is CATSRGGDYNEQFF. Full variable domain (missing parts from reference TRBV15 and TRBJ2-1): DAMVIQNPRYQVTQFGKPVTLSCSQTLNHNVMYWYQQKSSQAPKLLFHYYDKDFNNEADTPDNFQSRRPNTSFCFLDIRSPGLGDTAMYLCATSRGGDYNEQFFGPGTRLTVL.

This clone was detected ten times or more. This sequence joins TRBV21-1 and TRBJ2-1; TRBD1, the D gene given by the table, was not confirmed from the DNA. TRBV21-1 is listed as a pseudogene. The CDR3 extends over 17 amino acids. As DNA, the CDR3 is TGTGCCAGCAGCGAAAAGGGTGCCAGGGATTCCTCAAATGAGCAGTTCTTC. This sequence encodes CASSEKGARDSSNEQFF.

V and J are TRBV19 and TRBJ2-2; TRBD1 might be the D (5 bases). Trimming left V 1 base short and J 5 bases short, with 11 bases between. Germline V gene sequence: CDR1 LNHDA, CDR2 SQIVND (reference sequence). The CDR3 runs 15 residues. The CDR3 DNA is TGTGCCAGTAGTATAGGGGCAGGGATTACCGGGGAGCTGTTTTTT. Protein: CASSIGAGITGELFF.

This clone was picked up a small number of times. The J gene is TRBJ1-2, the V gene TRBV6-4, with 7 bases fitting TRBD1. The CDR3 covers 12 residues. Germline CDR1 reads MRHNA; CDR2 reads SNTAGT. The junction had 5 bases not matched to a gene; V was cut back by 8 bases and J by 5 bases. The CDR3 sequence is CASPRDSYGYTF. For the CDR3, the DNA is TGTGCCAGCCCTCGGGACAGTTATGGCTACACCTTC.

This clone was picked up one time. The V and J genes are TRBV2 and TRBJ1-3; possible D gene TRBD1, 5 bases. This CDR3 is 14 amino acids long. V gave up 8 bases and J gave up 5 bases, with 16 bases separating them. Germline V gives CDR1 SNHLY, CDR2 FYNNEI. The DNA for the CDR3 is TGTGCCAGCCTGATAGGCCCAGGGCGAAACACCATATATTTT. Its translation: CASLIGPGRNTIYF.

The rearrangement uses TRBV30 and TRBJ2-7; 7 positions agree with TRBD1. The CDR3 is 14 residues long. Germline CDR1 reads GTSNPN; CDR2 reads SVGIG (reference sequence). Trimming took 1 base from V and 4 from J; bases not matched to a gene: 7. This CDR3 reads CAWSEGQPMYEQYF. The CDR3 DNA sequence: TGTGCCTGGAGTGAGGGACAGCCGATGTACGAGCAGTACTTC. The full variable domain, rest sourced from reference TRBV30 and TRBJ2-7, is SQTIHQWPATLVQPVGSPLSLECTVEGTSNPNLYWYRQAAGRGLQLLFYSVGIGQISSEVPQNLSASRPQDRQFILSSKKLLLSDSGFYLCAWSEGQPMYEQYFGPGTRLTVT.

The J gene is TRBJ2-3, the V gene TRBV6-4; 9 bases fit TRBD2. The CDR3 runs 16 residues. With V trimmed by 2 bases and J by 6 bases, 9 bases remained unmatched. Germline-derived CDR1 and CDR2 are MRHNA and SNTAGT. CDR3 region: CASSDPRASGADTQYF. The DNA of the CDR3 is TGTGCCAGCAGTGACCCACGGGCTAGCGGGGCTGATACGCAGTATTTT.

CDR3 in amino acids: CASRHTGGDEKLFF. CDR3 nucleotides: TGTGCCAGCAGGCACACAGGGGGAGATGAAAAACTGTTTTTT. The chain employs TRBV27 and TRBJ1-4; 8 bases agree with TRBD1. V lost 6 bases and J lost 6; bases outside the gene matches: 6. CDR3 size: 14 residues. Germline-derived CDR1 and CDR2 are MNHEY and SMNVEV (reference sequence).

This clone was observed a few times. V usage is TRBV7-8 and J usage is TRBJ2-7; D remains ambiguous. CDR1 is SGHVS, CDR2 FQNEAQ, per germline. The CDR3 consists of 14 residues. Trimming left V 3 bases short and J 1 base short, with 10 bases between. DNA for the CDR3: TGTGCCAGCAGCTTGGGTGCGGTATCCTACGAGCAGTACTTC. Translated, it gives CASSLGAVSYEQYF.